This T cell receptor (beta chain) comes out of a study of graft-versus-host responses after intestinal transplantation (dated by TCRdb to 2020 to 2022). Describing the broader study: The transplants that recipients got were multivisceral, liver-intestinal, or isolated intestinal. Every recipient was given anti-thymocyte globulin induction, followed by about three years of maintenance tacrolimus and steroids. After intestinal transplantation, graft-versus-host and host-versus-graft alloreactive T cell clones were followed in the graft, circulation and bone marrow using bulk TCR-beta CDR3 sequencing. To identify alloreactive clones, pre-transplant mixed lymphocyte reaction products were sequenced and compared with unstimulated pre-transplant donor and recipient T cells. The cohort enrolled 24 intestinal transplant recipients, one of whom was a retransplant, and a few patients without pretransplant specimens were excluded. A peak of at least 4% donor T cells among recipient peripheral blood mononuclear cells was the definition used for donor T cell macrochimerism. Instead of going to the commercial service, samples from a few later patients were sequenced in-house on an Illumina MiSeq and processed with MiXCR. Results the study describes overall, beyond this receptor: The conclusions were limited by the relatively low number and heterogeneity of the intestinal transplant patients. Early after transplant, peak levels of circulating GvH clones were found to be associated with declines in HvG clones. GvH clones were detected in recipient bone marrow, and some of these GvH clones were observed earlier in ileal mucosa or blood, consistent with an intestinal mucosal origin. In patients with donor T cell macrochimerism, the allografts had high GvH to HvG T cell clonal ratios.

This clone was observed a single time. Its antigen is not yet known. Per-base quality was not reported, and no clone a single base away is much larger than it. The library was produced with the immunoSEQ multiplex PCR assay. High-throughput TCR-beta CDR3 sequencing of genomic DNA from most patients was performed by Adaptive Biotechnologies. The paper's processing steps were these. TCR sequencing data were retrieved from Adaptive's ImmunoSEQ software for roughly 17 patients, whereas a few other patients were processed with MiXCR and VDJtools. CDR3 nucleotide sequences shared between donor and recipient were removed because their origin could not be assigned. At least 2-fold expansion over unstimulated cells and a minimum CFSE-low frequency of 0.002% (template counts) or 0.001% (read counts) were required for clones to be classified as alloreactive. A clone was considered mappable if detected in the sequenced pre-transplant spleen, lymph node, or MLR CFSE-low populations of the donor or recipient. The cumulative frequency of alloreactive clones was calculated as a percentage of all sequences, weighted by copy number. This is the immuneACCESS table as TCRdb keeps it, with only in-frame sequences that have V and J called. A part of the clones is gone; compared with another copy, unresolved V genes explain less than half, and the rest is unexplained. Clone size and the V and J calls come from that table; the DNA yielded D and trimming. The sample records approximately 89,000 clones, over 75% of which are singletons. The ten largest clones capture about 16% of the sample.

Blood samples were collected up to 4 times in the first month after transplant and then at least monthly when available. Spanning cysteine to phenylalanine, the CDR3 consists of 12 amino acids. Here the CDR3 DNA is all that survives: 36 bases in frame from base 1. Clipping removes 4 bases from V and 6 bases from J, with 4 as the unmatched junction base count. The germline V gene sets CDR1 to SGHRS and CDR2 to YFSETQ. The sequence is built from TRBV5-1 and TRBJ2-7, and 7 junctional nucleotides match TRBD1. This sequence was found in a human patient who received an intestinal transplant, so some T cells may come from the graft donor. The sequencing used PBMCs, collected approximately 420 days after intestinal transplant. At the DNA level, the sequence is TGCGCCAGCAGCCCAACAGGGGTCGAGCAGTACTTC. Its amino acids are CASSPTGVEQYF.